The 26 T cell receptor beta chains given below trace back to one sample, sequenced in a study of T-cell memory formation after mild COVID-19 (dated by TCRdb to about 2021). Library preparation employed 5' RACE. This sample was sequenced with an Illumina NovaSeq 6000. The public reads were quality trimmed at Q25 with fastp and then assembled into clones with MiXCR by TCRdb, keeping productive beta chains. Entries that share a CDR3 protein sequence are merged under the most common genes and DNA. Counted in this sample were more than 150,000 distinct CDR3 sequences; under 20% of them appeared once. The top ten hold roughly 4% of the sample. Sequenced: PBMCs or a T cell subset sorted from them (not recorded which). These receptor sequences come from a man aged 18 to 29 who had mild COVID-19 (a few samples of this study predate the infection). The sample titles of this study are shuffled in the database, so cell type and time point are left out; the donor was told from shared clones.

The chain carries TRBV29-1 and TRBJ1-1; D is unclear. The V gene's germline CDR1 is SQVTM and CDR2 ANQGSEA. The CDR3 is 8 residues long. Trimming removed 1 base from V and 13 bases from J, with 4 bases in between. The DNA for the CDR3 is TGCAGCGTTGAAGGGGTTTTCTTT. Residues: CSVEGVFF.

The chain employs TRBV5-1 and TRBJ2-5; 8 bases are shared with TRBD2. V lost 4 bases to trimming and J lost 5 bases; unmatched junction nucleotides: 13. The CDR3 runs to 16 residues. CDR1 is SGHRS, CDR2 YFSETQ, per germline. This CDR3 reads CASSPPTGGAWETQYF. The CDR3 region has the DNA TGCGCCAGCAGCCCCCCGACCGGGGGGGCCTGGGAGACCCAGTACTTC.

This clonotype has only a few counts. The CDR3 sequence: CASSMGTGGAEPQHF. The CDR3 DNA is TGTGCCAGTAGTATGGGGACAGGGGGCGCGGAGCCCCAGCATTTT. The V gene is TRBV19, the J gene TRBJ1-5; TRBD1 aligns across 12 bases. Germline CDR1 reads LNHDA; CDR2 reads SQIVND (reference sequence). The CDR3 has 15 residues. V lost 3 bases, J lost 8 bases, and 5 bases stayed unmatched.

The chain has TRBV6-2 or TRBV6-3 and TRBJ2-5; no clear D gene. The CDR3 has 14 amino acids. CDR1 MNHEY and CDR2 SVGEGT come from the germline V gene. Trimming took off 5 bases at V and 0 bases at J, with 10 bases between the two ends. CDR3 DNA sequence: TGTGCCAGCAGTCACAGCGAGAACCAAGAGACCCAGTACTTC. Its protein product is CASSHSENQETQYF.

This clonotype was detected only a few times. This chain uses TRBV10-3 with TRBJ1-5; 7 nucleotides agree with TRBD1. Per germline, CDR1 ENHRY and CDR2 SYGVKD. Losses at the gene ends were 6 bases for V and 2 bases for J; bases not matched to a gene: 4. The CDR3 covers 14 residues. CDR3: CAISRDSRNQPQHF. The CDR3 bases are TGTGCCATCAGCCGGGACAGCCGCAATCAGCCCCAGCATTTT.

This clonotype was seen a handful of times. The rearrangement joins TRBV5-4 to TRBJ2-1; TRBD2 aligns across 9 bases. V dropped 4 bases and J dropped 6; count of bases not matched to a gene: 11. This CDR3 has 16 amino acids. Germline CDR1 SGHNT, CDR2 YYREEE (reference sequence). This CDR3 reads CASSPPGTSWSNEQFF. In DNA form, the CDR3 reads TGTGCCAGCAGCCCCCCCGGGACTAGCTGGTCCAATGAGCAGTTCTTC.

This rearrangement joins TRBV4-3 to TRBJ1-2; TRBD1 aligns across 12 bases. The CDR3 is made up of 16 amino acids. The junction had 3 bases not matched to a gene; V was cut back by 1 base and J by 3 bases. Germline V lookup: CDR1 LGHNA, CDR2 YSLEER. CDR3 region: CASSQGGQGADYGYTF. The DNA of the CDR3 is TGCGCCAGCAGCCAAGGGGGACAGGGGGCGGACTATGGCTACACCTTC.

This clonotype was seen ten or more times. This chain uses TRBV5-1 with TRBJ2-6; D not certain. The CDR3 spans 14 residues. Trimming left V 6 bases short and J 0 bases short, with 7 bases between. Looked up from germline, CDR1 is SGHRS and CDR2 is YFSETQ. This CDR3 is CASNPISGANVLTF. CDR3 sequence (DNA): TGCGCCAGCAACCCGATCTCTGGGGCCAACGTCCTGACTTTC.

This clonotype came up a few times. V usage is TRBV7-9 and J usage is TRBJ2-5, with D hard to call. The V and J ends lost 2 bases and 5 bases respectively, with 9 bases between them. The CDR3 sequence is 13 residues long. Germline V gene sequence: CDR1 SEHNR, CDR2 FQNEAQ (reference sequence). The CDR3 protein is CASSLRPVETQYF. The CDR3 nucleotides read TGTGCCAGCAGCTTACGCCCGGTCGAGACCCAGTACTTC.

The V gene is TRBV5-1, the J gene TRBJ2-7; D is possibly TRBD1 (5 bases). Germline CDR1 reads SGHRS; CDR2 reads YFSETQ. Trimming stripped 5 bases from V and 3 bases from J, with 9 bases between. The CDR3 has 12 residues. The CDR3 DNA sequence: TGCGCCAGCAGGGCAGGGCACTACGAGCAGTACGTC. Protein sequence: CASRAGHYEQYV.

The gene calls are TRBV12-3 or TRBV12-4 and TRBJ2-7; D is ambiguous. V was pared by 2 bases and J by 0 bases, with 11 bases between. The CDR3 runs 15 residues. CDR3 amino acids: CASSLRLRSSYEQYF. The CDR3 DNA reads TGTGCCAGCAGTTTACGACTCCGGAGCTCCTACGAGCAGTACTTC.

The genes are TRBV7-6 and TRBJ1-1; 8 bases align to TRBD1. The V gene end was trimmed by 1 base and the J gene end by 10 bases; junction bases not matched to a gene: 5. CDR1 is SGHVS, CDR2 FNYEAQ, per germline. The CDR3 is 13 amino acids. CDR3 DNA: TGTGCCAGCAGCTTAGAGACAGGGGCGGCAGCTTTCTTT. Translating gives CASSLETGAAAFF.

In this sample, this clonotype turned up a few times. The chain combines TRBV5-6 with TRBJ2-7; 8 nucleotides agree with TRBD1. Unmatched junction bases numbered 3, after V lost 5 bases and J lost 5 bases. This CDR3 spans 12 amino acids. Germline V gives CDR1 SGHDT, CDR2 YYEEEE. CDR3 sequence (DNA): TGTGCCAGCAGGGCAGGGGGCGACGAGCAGTACGTC. Protein: CASRAGGDEQYV.

This rearrangement joins TRBV20-1 to TRBJ2-4, with TRBD2 as a possible D gene (5 bases). Germline assignment: CDR1 DFQATT and CDR2 SNEGSKA (reference sequence). The CDR3 is made up of 15 amino acids. Trimming stripped 6 bases from V and 0 bases from J, with 15 bases between. In DNA form, the CDR3 reads TGCAGTGCCGAGGGAGTAACACTAGCCAAAAACATTCAGTACTTC. This encodes CSAEGVTLAKNIQYF.

J is TRBJ1-1 and V is TRBV12-3 or TRBV12-4; D is undetermined. The germline V and J ends were trimmed by 6 bases and 0 bases, with 11 bases remaining between them. The CDR3 has 14 amino acids. The CDR3 region is CASSWRLMNTEAFF. The DNA of the CDR3 is TGTGCCAGCAGCTGGAGGTTGATGAACACTGAAGCTTTCTTT.

CDR3 protein: CATSQGLGGGYTF. In nucleotides, the CDR3 is TGTGCCACCTCACAGGGGCTTGGCGGTGGCTACACCTTC. The chain combines TRBV19 with TRBJ1-2; 7 positions agree with TRBD1. The CDR3 runs to 13 residues. Germline CDR1 is LNHDA and CDR2 is SQIVND (reference sequence). V lost 10 bases to trimming and J lost 7 bases; unmatched junction nucleotides: 12.

The V gene is TRBV4-2, the J gene TRBJ1-2, with D tentatively TRBD1 (5 bases). V lost 0 bases and J lost 5, with 19 bases in between. The germline V gene encodes CDR1 LGHNA and CDR2 YNFKEQ. There are 17 residues in the CDR3. The CDR3 reads CASSQDASGAGGYGYTF. The CDR3 nucleotides are TGTGCCAGCAGCCAAGATGCGTCGGGCGCTGGGGGGTATGGCTACACCTTC.

About this clonotype itself: A read error may produce the germline difference seen at one junction end. The V gene is TRBV7-2, the J gene TRBJ2-7; D is undetermined. The germline V gene has CDR1 SGHTA and CDR2 FQGNSA. The CDR3 is made up of 11 amino acids. The CDR3 here is CASSLEGYIHF. The CDR3 DNA reads as TGTGCCAGCAGCTTAGAAGGGTACATCCACTTC.

The chain links TRBV5-1 to TRBJ2-1, with D perhaps TRBD1 (6 bases). The V gene's germline CDR1 is SGHRS and CDR2 YFSETQ. The germline V and J ends were trimmed by 4 bases and 9 bases, with 17 bases remaining between them. The CDR3 spans 14 residues. In nucleotides, the CDR3 is TGCGCCAGCAGCCTGGTAGTGCAGGGGTCTGAGCAGTTCTTC. Residues: CASSLVVQGSEQFF.

The chain is built from TRBV5-4 and TRBJ2-1; D may be TRBD1 (6 bases). Germline CDR1 SGHNT, CDR2 YYREEE (reference sequence). V was clipped by 1 base and J by 8 bases, with 10 bases between them. This CDR3 has 13 amino acids. The CDR3 DNA reads TGTGCCAGCAGCTTGACAGGGTTCGATGAGCAGTTCTTC. It yields the protein CASSLTGFDEQFF.

This clonotype was counted between two and nine times. V is TRBV3-1 and J is TRBJ2-3, with D possibly matching TRBD2 (6 bases). The germline CDR1 and CDR2 sequences are LGHDT and YNNKEL (reference sequence). This CDR3 region has 13 residues. V was clipped by 4 bases and J by 7 bases, with 12 bases between them. The DNA for the CDR3 is TGTGCCAGCAGCCCCGCAGGCGGGAATACGCAGTATTTT. This translates into CASSPAGGNTQYF.

This clonotype has more than one count but fewer than ten. The chain uses TRBV20-1 and TRBJ2-1, with 8 bases fitting TRBD2. The CDR3 is made up of 15 amino acids. Germline trimming cut 6 bases from V and 4 bases from J; bases unmatched to any gene: 11. Per germline, CDR1 DFQATT and CDR2 SNEGSKA (reference sequence). The CDR3 loop is CSASRRSGGYNEQFF. CDR3 DNA sequence: TGCAGTGCCTCCAGGAGGAGCGGGGGTTACAATGAGCAGTTCTTC.

This clonotype has only a few counts. The J gene is TRBJ1-1, the V gene TRBV7-2; D not resolved. Germline lookup yields CDR1 SGHTA and CDR2 FQGNSA. Trimming cost V 5 bases and J 1 base, with 17 bases left between them. This CDR3 has 16 amino acids. The CDR3 here is CASSLGGSGENTEAFF. CDR3 DNA sequence: TGTGCCAGCAGCCTCGGAGGCAGTGGTGAGAACACTGAAGCTTTCTTT.

Only a few counts were recorded for this clonotype. The chain has TRBV2 and TRBJ2-3, with D hard to call. Between the trimmed V and J ends, which lost 7 bases and 1 base, there was a span of 9 bases. Per the germline V gene, CDR1 is SNHLY and CDR2 is FYNNEI. CDR3 length: 13 amino acids. The CDR3 loop reads CASNGAGTDTQYF. The CDR3 DNA is TGTGCCAGCAATGGAGCCGGCACAGATACGCAGTATTTT. The whole variable domain, remainder taken from reference TRBV2 and TRBJ2-3, is EPEVTQTPSHQVTQMGQEVILRCVPISNHLYFYWYRQILGQKVEFLVSFYNNEISEKSEIFDDQFSVERPDGSNFTLKIRSTKLEDSAMYFCASNGAGTDTQYFGPGTRLTVL.

Note on this clonotype: An end of the junction does not agree with germline; a read error may underlie this. This sequence joins TRBV2 and TRBJ2-5; 9 positions agree with TRBD2. Germline V CDR1 and CDR2: SNHLY, FYNNEI. The CDR3 runs to 14 residues. The CDR3 protein is CASSQAGGSETQYF. Written as DNA, the CDR3 is TGTGCCAGCAGTCAAGCGGGGGGTTCAGAGACCCAGTACTTC.

The genes are TRBV7-3 and TRBJ2-7, with D maybe TRBD2 (6 bases). Germline V lookup: CDR1 SGHTA, CDR2 FQGTGA. The germline V and J ends were trimmed by 4 bases and 2 bases, with 27 bases remaining between them. The CDR3 loop spans 19 amino acids. CDR3 nucleotide sequence: TGTGCCAGCAGCTCACAAACCCGCCTGGCTAGCGAAGTCACCTACGAGCAGTACGTC. Residues: CASSSQTRLASEVTYEQYV.